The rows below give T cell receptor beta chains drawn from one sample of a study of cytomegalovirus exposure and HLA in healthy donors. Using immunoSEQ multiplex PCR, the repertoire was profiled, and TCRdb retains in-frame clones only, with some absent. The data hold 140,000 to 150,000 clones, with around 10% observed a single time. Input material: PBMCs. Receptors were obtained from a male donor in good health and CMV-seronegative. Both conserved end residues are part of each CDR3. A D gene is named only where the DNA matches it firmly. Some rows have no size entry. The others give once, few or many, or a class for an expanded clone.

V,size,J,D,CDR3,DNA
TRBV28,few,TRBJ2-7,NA,CASSPSGTGTGYEQYF,TGTGCCAGCAGCCCGTCCGGGACCGGGACTGGCTACGAGCAGTACTTC
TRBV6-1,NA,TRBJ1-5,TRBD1,CASSGDRDQPQHF,TGTGCCAGCAGTGGGGACAGGGATCAGCCCCAGCATTTT
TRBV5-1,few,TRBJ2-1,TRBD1,CASSLIQGANNEQFF,TGCGCCAGCAGCTTGATCCAGGGGGCGAACAATGAGCAATTCTTC
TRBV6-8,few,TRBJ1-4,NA,CASSYSAEKLFF,TGTGCCAGCAGTTACTCGGCTGAAAAACTGTTTTTT
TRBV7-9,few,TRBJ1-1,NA,CASSRQENTEAFF,TGTGCCAGCAGCAGACAGGAGAACACTGAAGCTTTCTTT
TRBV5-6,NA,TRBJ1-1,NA,CASSPGETEAFF,TGTGCCAGCAGCCCAGGGGAAACTGAAGCTTTCTTT
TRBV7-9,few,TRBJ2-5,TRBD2,CASSLNAGLASETQYF,TGTGCCAGCAGCTTAAATGCTGGACTAGCCTCGGAGACCCAGTACTTC
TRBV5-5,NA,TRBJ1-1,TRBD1,CASSNTGTGEVAFF,TGTGCCAGCAGCAACACCGGGACAGGGGAGGTAGCTTTCTTT
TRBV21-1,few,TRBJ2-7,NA,CASSKPSGSEYEQYF,TGTGCCAGCAGCAAGCCCAGCGGGAGTGAGTACGAGCAGTACTTC
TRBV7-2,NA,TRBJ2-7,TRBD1,CASSSTGGTYEQYF,TGTGCCAGCAGCTCGACAGGGGGGACCTACGAGCAGTACTTC
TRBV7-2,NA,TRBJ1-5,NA,CASSFGSLGNQPQHF,TGTGCCAGCAGCTTCGGGAGCCTTGGGAATCAGCCCCAGCATTTT
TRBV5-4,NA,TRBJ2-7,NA,CASSPGGMGQPYEQYF,TGTGCCAGCAGCCCGGGGGGGATGGGACAGCCGTACGAGCAGTACTTC
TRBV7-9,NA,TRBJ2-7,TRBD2,CASSFPSGGSYEQYF,TGTGCCAGCAGCTTCCCTAGCGGGGGATCCTACGAGCAGTACTTC
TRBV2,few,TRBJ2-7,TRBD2,CASSGRRASGRLPSYEQYF,TGTGCCAGCAGTGGTCGTCGAGCTAGCGGACGACTACCCTCCTACGAGCAGTACTTC
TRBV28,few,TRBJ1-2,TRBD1,CASRPWGGMTGANLYGYTF,TGTGCCAGCAGACCCTGGGGGGGAATGACAGGGGCAAATCTCTATGGCTACACCTTC
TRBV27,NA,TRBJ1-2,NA,CASRTGGGYTF,TGTGCCAGCAGGACAGGTGGAGGCTACACCTTC
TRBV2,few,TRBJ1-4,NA,CASKFGGKILFF,TGTGCCAGCAAATTTGGCGGGAAAATCCTGTTTTTT
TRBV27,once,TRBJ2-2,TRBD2,CASRIAGGTGELFF,TGTGCCAGCAGGATAGCGGGGGGGACCGGGGAGCTGTTTTTT
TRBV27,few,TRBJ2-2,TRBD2,CASSLLLAATGELFF,TGTGCCAGCAGTTTATTGCTAGCGGCCACCGGGGAGCTGTTTTTT
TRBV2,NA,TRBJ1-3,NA,CASSVTIRLNTIYF,TGTGCCAGCAGTGTGACTATTAGGCTGAACACCATATATTTT
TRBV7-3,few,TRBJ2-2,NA,CASRRATNTGELFF,TGTGCCAGTCGGCGGGCCACGAACACCGGGGAGCTGTTTTTT
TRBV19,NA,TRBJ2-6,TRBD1,CASSIKGTGVSGANVLTF,TGTGCCAGTAGTATCAAAGGGACAGGGGTTTCTGGGGCCAACGTCCTGACTTTC
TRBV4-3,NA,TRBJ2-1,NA,CASSQAYQGGNYNEQFF,TGCGCCAGCAGCCAGGCTTATCAGGGGGGCAACTACAATGAGCAGTTCTTC
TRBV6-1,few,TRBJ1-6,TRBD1,CASSPKQGYNSPLHF,TGTGCCAGCAGCCCCAAACAGGGGTATAATTCACCCCTCCACTTT
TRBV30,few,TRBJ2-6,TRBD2,CAWGTSGRALGANVLTF,TGTGCCTGGGGGACTAGCGGGAGGGCCCTCGGGGCCAACGTCCTGACTTTC
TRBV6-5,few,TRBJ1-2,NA,CASSYRAQGFYGYTF,TGTGCCAGCAGTTACAGGGCCCAGGGATTTTATGGCTACACCTTC
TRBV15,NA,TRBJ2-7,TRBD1,CATSEGDSSYEQYF,TGTGCCACCAGCGAAGGGGACAGCTCCTACGAGCAGTACTTC
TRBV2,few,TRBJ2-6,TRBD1,CASSWTGPTGANVLTF,TGTGCCAGCTCCTGGACAGGCCCCACTGGGGCCAACGTCCTGACTTTC
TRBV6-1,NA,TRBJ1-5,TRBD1,CASSELKQGALGQPQHF,TGTGCCAGCAGTGAATTGAAGCAGGGGGCTTTAGGACAGCCCCAGCATTTT
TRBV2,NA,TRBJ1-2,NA,CASRGGHPGNYGYTF,TGTGCCAGCAGAGGGGGACACCCAGGAAACTATGGCTACACCTTC
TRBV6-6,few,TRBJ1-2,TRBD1,CASSMGQAGGYTF,TGTGCCAGCAGCATGGGACAGGCAGGTGGCTACACCTTC
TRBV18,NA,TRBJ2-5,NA,CASSPRPQETQYF,TGTGCCAGCTCACCACGGCCTCAAGAGACCCAGTACTTC
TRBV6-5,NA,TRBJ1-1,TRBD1,CASGRGRLTEAFF,TGTGCCAGCGGTAGGGGGCGCCTCACTGAAGCTTTCTTT
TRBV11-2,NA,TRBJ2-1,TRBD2,CASSLWGSGNLYNEQFF,TGTGCCAGCAGCTTATGGGGGAGCGGGAACCTATACAATGAGCAGTTCTTC
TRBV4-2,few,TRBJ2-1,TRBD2,CASSQAASGGVGSYNEQFF,TGTGCCAGCAGCCAAGCGGCTAGCGGGGGGGTAGGGTCCTACAATGAGCAGTTCTTC
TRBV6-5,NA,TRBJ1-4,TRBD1,CASSWERGLEKLFF,TGTGCCAGCAGTTGGGAAAGGGGGCTTGAAAAACTGTTTTTT
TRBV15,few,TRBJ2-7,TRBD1,CATSRGTGVGYEQYF,TGTGCCACCAGCAGAGGGACAGGCGTCGGTTACGAGCAGTACTTC
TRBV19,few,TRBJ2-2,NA,CASRPAGTSNTGELFF,TGTGCCAGTAGACCTGCCGGGACATCGAACACCGGGGAGCTGTTTTTT
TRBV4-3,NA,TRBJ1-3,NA,CASSQERTSGNTIYF,TGCGCCAGCAGCCAAGAAAGGACTTCTGGAAACACCATATATTTT
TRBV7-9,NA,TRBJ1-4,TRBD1,CASSLGTGATNEKLFF,TGTGCCAGCAGCTTAGGTACAGGGGCAACTAATGAAAAACTGTTTTTT
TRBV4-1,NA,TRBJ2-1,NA,CASSQDRGSYNEQLF,TGCGCCAGCAGCCAAGACAGGGGTTCCTACAATGAGCAGCTCTTC
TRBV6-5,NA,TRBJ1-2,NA,CASSYSRGAYGYTF,TGTGCCAGCAGTTACAGCAGGGGCGCCTATGGCTACACCTTC
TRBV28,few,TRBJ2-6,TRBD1,CASSLYGTGGSAGANVLTF,TGTGCCAGCAGTTTATATGGGACAGGGGGAAGTGCCGGGGCCAACGTCCTGACTTTC
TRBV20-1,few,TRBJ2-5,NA,CSARPEETQYF,TGCAGTGCTAGACCCGAAGAGACCCAGTACTTC
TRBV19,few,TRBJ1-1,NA,CASSGWMNTEAFF,TGTGCCAGTTCAGGGTGGATGAACACTGAAGCTTTCTTT
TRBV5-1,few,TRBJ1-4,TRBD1,CASSPNRDRDLFF,TGCGCCAGCAGCCCAAACCGGGACAGGGACCTGTTTTTT
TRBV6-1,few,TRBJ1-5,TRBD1,CASSFDRAGNQPQHF,TGTGCCAGCAGTTTCGACAGGGCAGGCAATCAGCCCCAGCATTTT